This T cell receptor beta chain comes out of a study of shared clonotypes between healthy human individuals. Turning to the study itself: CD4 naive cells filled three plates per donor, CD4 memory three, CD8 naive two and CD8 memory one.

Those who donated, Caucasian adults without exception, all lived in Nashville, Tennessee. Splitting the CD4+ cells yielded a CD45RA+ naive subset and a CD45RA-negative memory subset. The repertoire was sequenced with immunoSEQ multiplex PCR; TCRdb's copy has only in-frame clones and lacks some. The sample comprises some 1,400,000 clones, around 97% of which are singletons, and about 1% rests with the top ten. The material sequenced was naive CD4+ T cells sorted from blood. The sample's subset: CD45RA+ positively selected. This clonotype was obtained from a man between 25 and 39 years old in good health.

In DNA form, the CDR3 reads TGTGCCAGCAGCTTTAGGACTAGCGGGACTGAGCAGTACTTC. Translating it yields CASSFRTSGTEQYF. This chain joins TRBV11-2 and TRBJ2-7, with 12 nucleotides matching TRBD2. Germline loops: CDR1 SGHAT, CDR2 FQNNGV. The CDR3 is made up of 14 amino acids. Trimming at V came to 3 bases and at J to 7 bases, leaving 4 bases not matched to a gene. The full variable domain, with the rest looked up from reference TRBV11-2 and TRBJ2-7, is EAGVAQSPRYKIIEKRQSVAFWCNPISGHATLYWYQQILGQGPKLLIQFQNNGVVDDSQLPKDRFSAERLKGVDSTLKIQPAKLEDSAVYLCASSFRTSGTEQYFGPGTRLTVT.